The rows below give T cell receptor beta chains drawn from one sample of a study of beta chain features in type 1 diabetes. Data came from immunoSEQ multiplex PCR; TCRdb stores just in-frame clones and leaves some out. The table has about 620,000 clones, around 15% seen once. The sample comprised naive CD4+ T cells from blood. These receptors all come from a man aged 18 to 30 in good health. Each CDR3 is given with its conserved first and last residue. The order of the fields is clone size, D gene, V gene, J gene, CDR3 length, CDR3 protein, CDR3 DNA. A D gene is named only where the DNA matches it firmly. A row's size may be missing; if present it is once, few, many or a size class.

NA	TRBD1	TRBV27	TRBJ2-7	15	CASSLLDRAPYEQYF	TGTGCCAGCAGTTTACTGGACAGGGCTCCCTACGAGCAGTACTTC
NA	TRBD2	TRBV7-2	TRBJ2-1	17	CASNTGPAGSSYNEQFF	TGTGCCAGCAACACCGGGCCAGCGGGAAGCTCCTACAATGAGCAGTTCTTC
few	NA	TRBV27	TRBJ1-1	16	CASSQNRVLMNTEAFF	TGTGCCAGCAGTCAGAACAGGGTCCTAATGAACACTGAAGCTTTCTTT
few	NA	TRBV6-1	TRBJ2-4	14	CASNPGLAKNIQYF	TGTGCCAGCAATCCAGGGCTAGCCAAAAACATTCAGTACTTC
once	NA	TRBV6-4	TRBJ1-2	12	CASSDGNYGYTF	TGTGCCAGCAGTGACGGGAACTATGGCTACACCTTC
many	NA	TRBV15	TRBJ2-4	12	CATSKAPSIQYF	TGTGCCACCAGCAAAGCACCAAGTATTCAGTACTTC
few	NA	TRBV7-9	TRBJ1-5	13	CASSNEGNQPQHF	TGTGCCAGCAGCAACGAGGGCAATCAGCCCCAGCATTTT
NA	NA	TRBV4-3	TRBJ2-7	15	CASSQEMDNSYEQYF	TGCGCCAGCAGCCAAGAAATGGACAACTCCTACGAGCAGTACTTC
few	NA	TRBV20-1	TRBJ1-2	11	CSAPFYLVGTF	TGCAGTGCTCCTTTCTACCTGGTCGGCACCTTC
few	TRBD2	TRBV19	TRBJ2-1	16	CASGGRLAGSTAEQFF	TGTGCCAGTGGGGGCCGGCTAGCGGGGAGTACAGCTGAGCAGTTCTTC
NA	NA	TRBV29-1	TRBJ1-3	12	CSVAGLGNTIYF	TGCAGCGTTGCAGGGCTTGGAAACACCATATATTTT
NA	TRBD2	TRBV5-4	TRBJ2-3	15	CASGLSGTSTDTQYF	TGTGCCAGCGGACTTAGCGGGACTAGCACAGATACGCAGTATTTT
NA	TRBD1	TRBV13	TRBJ1-6	15	CASSFFDREGSPLHF	TGTGCCAGCAGCTTTTTTGACAGGGAGGGATCACCCCTCCACTTT
NA	NA	TRBV7-2	TRBJ1-4	15	CASRQTGTTNEKLFF	TGTGCCAGCAGGCAGACAGGCACAACTAATGAAAAACTGTTTTTT
NA	NA	TRBV27	TRBJ2-1	12	CASSLIRGCQFF	TGTGCCAGCAGTTTAATAAGGGGATGCCAGTTCTTC
NA	NA	TRBV29-1	TRBJ2-7	15	CSVELQGSPSYEQYF	TGCAGCGTTGAGTTACAGGGCTCACCCTCCTACGAGCAGTACTTC
NA	NA	TRBV10-3	TRBJ1-5	12	CAIRSGNQPQHF	TGTGCCATCAGGTCCGGGAATCAGCCCCAGCATTTT
NA	NA	TRBV4-1	TRBJ2-5	15	CASSQEGLLVRAQYF	TGCGCCAGCAGCCAAGAAGGGCTCCTGGTTCGGGCCCAGTACTTC
few	TRBD2	TRBV25-1	TRBJ2-7	14	CASSESSGVLEQYF	TGTGCCAGCAGTGAATCTAGCGGGGTGCTCGAGCAGTACTTC
NA	NA	TRBV7-8	TRBJ2-7	16	CASSLEPQVGVHEQYF	TGTGCCAGCAGCTTAGAACCGCAGGTAGGAGTCCACGAGCAGTACTTC
few	TRBD2	TRBV4-2	TRBJ2-7	15	CASSQDGTSGYEQYF	TGTGCCAGCAGCCAAGACGGGACTAGCGGCTACGAGCAGTACTTC
NA	TRBD2	TRBV7-2	TRBJ2-3	16	CASSLGTSGGTDTQYF	TGTGCCAGCAGCTTAGGGACTAGCGGGGGCACAGATACGCAGTATTTT
few	NA	TRBV21-1	TRBJ2-2	20	CASSKGGKKLDDPNTGELFF	TGTGCCAGCAGCAAAGGTGGGAAGAAACTGGACGACCCGAACACCGGGGAGCTGTTTTTT
NA	NA	TRBV10-3	TRBJ2-3	15	CAAKGGLRRTDTQYF	TGTGCCGCTAAAGGGGGACTCCGGCGCACAGATACGCAGTATTTT
few	NA	TRBV28	TRBJ1-3	12	CASSIEGRTIYF	TGTGCCAGCAGCATCGAGGGTAGGACTATATATTTT
few	TRBD1	TRBV9	TRBJ2-1	15	CASSVRDRQYNEQFF	TGTGCCAGCAGCGTAAGGGACAGACAATACAATGAGCAGTTCTTC
NA	TRBD1	TRBV7-6	TRBJ2-7	15	CASSSRQGDTYEQYF	TGTGCCAGCAGCTCCAGACAGGGGGATACCTACGAGCAGTACTTC